The clone carrying this T cell receptor beta chain has ten or more counts. Its antigen is unidentified. The sample comes from a study of T-cell reconstitution after alpha-beta-depleted transplantation in children. Study-wide results and limits: Expanded graft clones numbering several hundred reportedly gave rise to alpha-beta T cells about two months after transplant.

The V end lost 5 bases, the J end lost 0 bases, and 8 bases lay between the germline ends. Germline V gene sequence: CDR1 MNHNS, CDR2 SASEGT. The CDR3 consists of 14 residues. Preparation of the TCRbeta library used unique molecular identifiers. TCRdb reprocessed the PCR reads with MiXCR, giving one entry per CDR3 protein. Of fewer than 350,000 distinct CDR3 sequences in the sample, over 9% were seen once. This specimen was PBMCs, taken before TCRalphabeta/CD19-depleted stem cell transplant. The rearrangement links TRBV6-1 to TRBJ2-4; tentatively, D is TRBD1 or TRBD2 (5 bases each). This TCR was sampled from a boy under three years old with acute myeloid leukemia, due to receive a stem cell transplant. The CDR3 reads CASSRGVAKNIQYF. Here the CDR3 DNA reads TGTGCCAGCAGTCGGGGCGTAGCCAAAAACATTCAGTACTTC.